The clone carrying this T cell receptor beta chain was recorded many times. This sample is part of a study of regulatory T cells in long-lasting Graves disease. Study details: Antithyroid drugs had been given to newly diagnosed Graves' patients for under 3 months.

Arm-PCR of CDR3 regions with iRepertoire HTBI primers generated TCR beta libraries. In the authors' methods: The samples included roughly 62 TRBV and 15 or so TRBJ segments. Each CDR3 protein gets one entry after TCRdb re-called the multiplex PCR reads with MiXCR. Here the V and J calls rest on TCRdb's processing, not on the authors' analysis. The sample has 370,000 or so distinct CDR3 sequences; 15% to 20% are singletons. V shed 5 bases, J shed 5 bases, and the junction held 10 bases outside the gene matches. Germline V gene data show CDR1 as SNHLY and CDR2 as FYNNEI. This CDR3 is 17 amino acids long. Described time point: newly diagnosed GD, antithyroid drugs for less than 3 months. PBMC-derived RNA was used for the TCR library. The same specimen was also included in a second study, on T cells in Graves' hyperthyroidism and ophthalmopathy. That source notes: An absence of ophthalmopathy progression within 18 months meant stable Graves' hyperthyroidism. TCR CDR3 underwent first-round RT-PCR with the HTBI primer set.

The sequencing used peripheral blood mononuclear cells (PBMCs), collected at new diagnosis, from a patient treated with antithyroid drugs. J is TRBJ2-2 and V is TRBV2; 11 positions match TRBD2. This receptor was identified in a woman younger than 30 with Graves disease. The CDR3 region is CASSRGTSGRRTGELFF. CDR3 in DNA: TGTGCCAGCAGTCGCGGGACTAGCGGTCGGCGGACCGGGGAGCTGTTTTTT.